This entry lists 7 T cell receptor beta chains sequenced from one sample in a study of cytomegalovirus exposure and HLA in healthy donors. 60 Vbeta and 13 Jbeta primers were used in PCR. TCRdb's copy holds only in-frame clones and misses some; the assay was immunoSEQ multiplex PCR. Here the sample spans fewer than 200,000 clones, about 83% being singletons. The sequencing sample was made of PBMCs. All receptors derive from a man aged 40-49 years in good health and CMV-seropositive.

This chain connects TRBV7-6 to TRBJ2-7; TRBD2 aligns across 7 bases. CDR3 length: 14 amino acids. Germline V gene sequence: CDR1 SGHVS, CDR2 FNYEAQ. Unmatched junction bases numbered 3, after V lost 1 base and J lost 3 bases. The chain's CDR3 is CASSLGGGGYEQYF. In DNA form, the CDR3 reads TGTGCCAGCAGCTTAGGGGGGGGAGGCTACGAGCAGTACTTC.

In this sample, this clone turned up once. A read error may account for a junction end that differs from germline. This chain connects TRBV7-9 to TRBJ2-3; 11 nucleotides match TRBD2. Germline CDR1 reads SEHNR; CDR2 reads FQNEAQ (reference sequence). The CDR3 has 16 residues. The CDR3 reads CSSSLILAGASDTQYF. Here the CDR3 DNA reads TGTTCCAGCAGCTTGATACTAGCGGGAGCTTCGGATACGCAGTATTTT.

This chain connects TRBV6-6 to TRBJ2-4; 10 bases match TRBD1. CDR1 MNHNY and CDR2 SVGAGI come from the germline V gene (reference sequence). Germline trimming cut 8 bases from V and 5 bases from J; bases unmatched to any gene: 6. CDR3 size: 14 residues. CDR3 protein: CASRTGQGENIQYF. CDR3 bases: TGTGCCAGCCGAACAGGACAGGGGGAAAACATTCAGTACTTC.

This chain links TRBV2 with TRBJ1-1, with TRBD1 matching 7 bases. After removal of 6 bases from V and 7 bases from J, the junction contained 8 bases not matched to a gene. Germline CDR1 SNHLY, CDR2 FYNNEI. The CDR3 length is 13 residues. CDR3 DNA: TGTGCCAGCAGGGACAAGGGGGCGGGTGAAGCTTTCTTT. This translates into CASRDKGAGEAFF.

The chain recombines TRBV6-4 with TRBJ1-1; D not certain. The CDR3 extends over 14 amino acids. Germline loops: CDR1 MRHNA, CDR2 SNTAGT. The V end lost 4 bases, the J end lost 4 bases, and 13 bases lay between the germline ends. Here the CDR3 reads CASSGLPGVTEAFF. Here the CDR3 DNA reads TGTGCCAGCAGTGGCCTCCCGGGAGTCACTGAAGCTTTCTTT.

The CDR3 is CASSLTPLASPNEQYF. CDR3 in DNA: TGTGCCAGCAGCCTTACGCCACTAGCGTCCCCCAACGAGCAGTACTTC. The chain joins TRBV6-4 to TRBJ2-7; 7 bases line up with TRBD2. CDR3 length: 16 amino acids. V shed 6 bases, J shed 5 bases, and the junction held 16 bases outside the gene matches. Germline loops: CDR1 MRHNA, CDR2 SNTAGT.

This clone was recorded a few times. V gene TRBV5-1 combines with J gene TRBJ2-1; 11 nucleotides align to TRBD2. Losses at the gene ends were 0 bases for V and 1 base for J; bases not matched to a gene: 6. Per germline, CDR1 SGHRS and CDR2 YFSETQ. The CDR3 has 18 amino acids. CDR3 sequence reads: CASSLGLAGLMSYNEQFF. CDR3 nucleotide sequence: TGCGCCAGCAGCTTGGGACTAGCGGGACTTATGTCCTACAATGAGCAGTTCTTC.